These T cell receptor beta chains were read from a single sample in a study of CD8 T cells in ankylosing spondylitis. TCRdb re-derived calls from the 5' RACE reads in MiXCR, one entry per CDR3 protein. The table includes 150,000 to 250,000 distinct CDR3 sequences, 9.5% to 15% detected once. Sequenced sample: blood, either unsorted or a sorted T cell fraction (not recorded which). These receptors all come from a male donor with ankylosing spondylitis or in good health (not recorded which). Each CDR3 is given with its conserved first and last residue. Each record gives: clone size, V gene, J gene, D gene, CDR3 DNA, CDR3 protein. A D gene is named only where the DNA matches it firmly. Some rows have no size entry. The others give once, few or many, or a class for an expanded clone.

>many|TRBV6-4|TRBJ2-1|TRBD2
TGTGCCAGCAGTGAGCGGGAGGCCAATGAGCAGTTCTTC
CASSEREANEQFF
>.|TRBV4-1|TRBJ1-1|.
TGCGCCAGCAGCTCGCGACAGGACTACACTGAAGCTTTCTTT
CASSSRQDYTEAFF
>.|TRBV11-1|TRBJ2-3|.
TGTGCCAGCAGCGCCGAAGACAGGAGTCGAGGTGGGACAGATACGCAGTATTTT
CASSAEDRSRGGTDTQYF
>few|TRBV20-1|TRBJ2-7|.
TGCAGTGCTGACCGGGACCGCTCCTACGAGCAGTACTTC
CSADRDRSYEQYF
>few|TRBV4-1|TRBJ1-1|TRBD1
TGCGCCAGCAGAGATCATCGCATAGCAGGGGGCGAGAACACTGAAGCTTTCTTT
CASRDHRIAGGENTEAFF
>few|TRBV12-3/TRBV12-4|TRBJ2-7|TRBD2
TGTGCCAGCAGTTTATGGGGGGGTGAGCAGTACTTC
CASSLWGGEQYF
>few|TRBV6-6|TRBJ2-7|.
TGTGCCAGCAGGGGGACGGAGCAGTACTTC
CASRGTEQYF
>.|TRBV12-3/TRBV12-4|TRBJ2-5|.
TGTGCCAGCAGTTTCTTCGGACCCTACACTGGGGAGACCCAGTACTTC
CASSFFGPYTGETQYF
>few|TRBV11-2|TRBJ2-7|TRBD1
TGTGCCAGCAGCCCAAGGACAGGGGGCTACGAGCAGTACTTC
CASSPRTGGYEQYF
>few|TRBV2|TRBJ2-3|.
TGTGCCAGCAGTGATCCTTCCCCAGATACGCAGTATTTT
CASSDPSPDTQYF
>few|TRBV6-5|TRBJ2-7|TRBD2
TGTGCCAGCAGTTACGGACTAGCGGGACTCTACGAGCAGTACTTC
CASSYGLAGLYEQYF
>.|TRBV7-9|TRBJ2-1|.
TGTGTTTGCAGGTTGGGCGGGAATGAGCAGTTCTTC
CVCRLGGNEQFF
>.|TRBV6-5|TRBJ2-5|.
TGTGCCAGCAGTTACGGGGGGTTAGAGACCCAGTACTTC
CASSYGGLETQYF
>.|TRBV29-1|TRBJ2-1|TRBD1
TGCAGCGTTGAGGGTGAGGGGGCACTTTCCTACAATGAGCAGTTCTTC
CSVEGEGALSYNEQFF
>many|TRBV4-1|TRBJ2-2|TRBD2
TGCGCCAGCAGCCAAGTGGGGACTAGCGGGTGGACCGGGGAGCTGTTTTTT
CASSQVGTSGWTGELFF
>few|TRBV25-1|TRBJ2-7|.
TGTGCCAGCGTCATTTCGGACGAGCAGTACTTC
CASVISDEQYF
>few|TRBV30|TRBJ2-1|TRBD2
TGTGCCTGGAGTGTGGTAGCGGGAGGGACGAATGAGCAGTTCTTC
CAWSVVAGGTNEQFF
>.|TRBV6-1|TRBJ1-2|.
TGTGCCAGCAGCGCCGATTTGGGATCGGGGATTTCCTATGGCTACACCTTC
CASSADLGSGISYGYTF
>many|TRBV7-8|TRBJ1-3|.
TGTGCCAGCAGCCTATGGGGGGTTGAGAACACCATATATTTT
CASSLWGVENTIYF
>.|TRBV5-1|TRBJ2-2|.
TGCGCCAGCAGCTTACCAGGACCCGGGGAGCTGTTTTTT
CASSLPGPGELFF
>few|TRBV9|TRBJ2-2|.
TGTGCCAGCAGCATGTCCTTCCGGGAGCTGTTTTTT
CASSMSFRELFF
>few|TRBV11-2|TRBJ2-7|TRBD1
TGTGCCAGCAGCTTTTCCGGGACAGGGTACGAGCAGTACTTC
CASSFSGTGYEQYF
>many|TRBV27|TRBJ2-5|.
TGTGCCAGCAGTTTGGGGGGGCGCGAAGAGACCCAGTACTTC
CASSLGGREETQYF
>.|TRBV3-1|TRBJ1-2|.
TGTGCCAGCAGCCACGAGGGCGATCACTATGGCTACACCTTC
CASSHEGDHYGYTF
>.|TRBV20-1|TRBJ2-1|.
TGCAGTGCTAGATCGGAACAAATACTCTGGGATGAGCAGTTCTTC
CSARSEQILWDEQFF
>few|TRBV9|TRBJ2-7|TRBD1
TGTGCCAGCAGCGCCTTCTTTGGACAGGGAGGCGAGCAGTACTTC
CASSAFFGQGGEQYF
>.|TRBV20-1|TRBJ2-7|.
TGCAGTGCTAGAGATAAGGGACGGGGGACCTACGAGCAGTACTTC
CSARDKGRGTYEQYF
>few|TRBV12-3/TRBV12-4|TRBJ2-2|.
TGTGCCAGCAGTCTAAGGAACGGGGAGCTGTTTTTT
CASSLRNGELFF
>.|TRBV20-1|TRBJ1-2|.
TGCAGTGCTTCCCAGAGACAAGAAAACTATGGCTACACCTTC
CSASQRQENYGYTF
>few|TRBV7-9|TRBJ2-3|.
TGTGCCAGCAGCTCCCTAACGGGCGGTTTGCAGTATTTT
CASSSLTGGLQYF
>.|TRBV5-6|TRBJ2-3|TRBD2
TGTGCCAGCAGCTTGGTAACTAGCGTTATAACAGATACGCAGTATTTT
CASSLVTSVITDTQYF
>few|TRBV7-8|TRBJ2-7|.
TGTGCCAGCAGCCTACTTACGGGAATGGACGAGCAGTACTTC
CASSLLTGMDEQYF
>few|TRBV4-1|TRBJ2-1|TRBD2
TGCGCCAGCAGCCAAGAGGTAGCGGGAGTGAATGAGCAGTTCTTC
CASSQEVAGVNEQFF
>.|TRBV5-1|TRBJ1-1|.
TGCGCCAGCAGCTTGGCCGGGGGGGACACTGAAGCTTTCTTT
CASSLAGGDTEAFF
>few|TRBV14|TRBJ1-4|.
TGTGCCAGCAGCCAAGTCGGCGGGGGAAAACTGTTTTTT
CASSQVGGGKLFF
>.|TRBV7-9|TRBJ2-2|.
TGTGCCAGCAGCTTAGTTGATAGCTCCCTCACCGGGGAGCTGTTTTTT
CASSLVDSSLTGELFF
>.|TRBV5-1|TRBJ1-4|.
TGCGCCAGCAGTCCCAGCGGCGAAAAACTGTTTTTT
CASSPSGEKLFF